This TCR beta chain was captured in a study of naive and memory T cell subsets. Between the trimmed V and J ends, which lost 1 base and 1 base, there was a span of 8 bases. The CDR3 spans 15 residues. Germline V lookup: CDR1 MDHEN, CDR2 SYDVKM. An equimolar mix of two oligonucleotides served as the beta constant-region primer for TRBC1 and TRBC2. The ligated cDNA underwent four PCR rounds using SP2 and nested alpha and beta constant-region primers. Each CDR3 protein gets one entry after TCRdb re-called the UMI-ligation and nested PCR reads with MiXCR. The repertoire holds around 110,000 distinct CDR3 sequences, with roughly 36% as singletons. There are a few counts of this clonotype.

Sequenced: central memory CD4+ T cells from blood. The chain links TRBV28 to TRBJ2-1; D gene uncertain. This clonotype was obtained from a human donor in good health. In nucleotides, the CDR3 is TGTGCCAGCAGTTTATTCGGTTGGTCCTACAATGAGCAGTTCTTC. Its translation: CASSLFGWSYNEQFF.